This TCR beta chain was sequenced in a study of cytomegalovirus exposure and HLA in healthy donors. This clone has just a few counts. Its specificity is unknown. Findings of the study overall: 16,951 TCR beta sequences were associated with HLA alleles at 0.05 false discovery rate in a later analysis. Earlier analysis found most TCR beta V segments productive about 90% or about 30% of the time.

The CDR3 totals 15 residues. After removal of 6 bases from V and 4 bases from J, the junction contained 6 bases not matched to a gene. CDR1 is MNHNS, CDR2 SASEGT, per germline. This PCR relied on a set of 60 Vbeta primers and 13 Jbeta primers. Original processing notes: The authors later counted tens of millions of unique TCR beta chains, some 9.9 million of them shared. Clones were sequenced by immunoSEQ multiplex PCR, and TCRdb holds only the in-frame ones, with some missing. Clone size and V and J calls were adopted from that table, with D and trimming inferred from the DNA. The repertoire consists of roughly 77,000 clones, with 9.5% to 13% occurring once and the leading ten covering more than 20%.

This receptor was taken from a man aged 60-69 years in good health and CMV-seropositive. V usage is TRBV6-1 and J usage is TRBJ2-2, with 9 bases fitting TRBD2. What was sequenced was PBMCs. The CDR3 coding sequence is TGTGCCAGCAGCCTTAGCGGGGGAGTCACCGGGGAGCTGTTTTTT. Translating it yields CASSLSGGVTGELFF.